This T cell receptor beta chain was recorded in a study of blood T cell repertoires in COVID-19. Study context: Italy, Spain and the United States were the sources of the convalescent and acute COVID-19 samples. In each case, the material was cDNA or gDNA derived from T cells, B-cell-depleted T cells, or PBMCs.

CDR1 and CDR2 (germline): MDHEN, SYDVKM. There are 15 residues in the CDR3. V was pared by 1 base and J by 11 bases, with 15 bases between. In the original analysis: Reference gene primers were amplified, and this amplification served to estimate nucleated cell counts. The data were produced by immunoSEQ multiplex PCR, yet TCRdb's version contains in-frame clones alone and is incomplete. D and trimming were read from the DNA, whereas the V and J calls and clone size are those reported in that table. The sample holds 180,000 or so clones, approximately 86% seen once. This chain links TRBV28 with TRBJ1-6; D is unresolved. The clonotype originates from a man in his sixties or seventies with acute or convalescent COVID-19. Sample: peripheral blood. The CDR3 DNA reads TGTGCCAGCAGTTTATCGCTAGAGGGAGTGCCACCCCTCCACTTT. Translation: CASSLSLEGVPPLHF.